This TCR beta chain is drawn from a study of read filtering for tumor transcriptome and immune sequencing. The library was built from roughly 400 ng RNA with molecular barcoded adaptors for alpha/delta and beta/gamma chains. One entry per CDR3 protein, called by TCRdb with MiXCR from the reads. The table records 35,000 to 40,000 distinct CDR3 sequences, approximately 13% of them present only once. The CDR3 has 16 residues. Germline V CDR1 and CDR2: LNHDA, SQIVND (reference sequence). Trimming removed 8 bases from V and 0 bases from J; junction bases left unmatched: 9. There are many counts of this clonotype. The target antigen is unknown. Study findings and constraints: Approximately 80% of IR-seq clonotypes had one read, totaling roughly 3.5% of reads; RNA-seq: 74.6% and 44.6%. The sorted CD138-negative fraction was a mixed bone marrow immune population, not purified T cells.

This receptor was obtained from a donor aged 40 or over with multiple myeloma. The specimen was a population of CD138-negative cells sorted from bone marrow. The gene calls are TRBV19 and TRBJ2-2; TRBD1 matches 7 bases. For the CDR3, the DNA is TGTGCCAGTTACGAGGGAGACAGGGCGAACACCGGGGAGCTGTTTTTT. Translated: CASYEGDRANTGELFF.